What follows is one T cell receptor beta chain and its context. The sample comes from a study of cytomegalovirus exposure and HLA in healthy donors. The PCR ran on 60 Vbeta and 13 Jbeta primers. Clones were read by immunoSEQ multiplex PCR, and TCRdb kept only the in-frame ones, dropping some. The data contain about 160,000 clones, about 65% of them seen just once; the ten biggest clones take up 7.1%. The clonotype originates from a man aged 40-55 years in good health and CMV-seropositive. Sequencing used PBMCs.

For the CDR3, the DNA is TGCGCCAGCAGGAGGACAGGGATGAATTCACCCCTCCACTTT. Residues: CASRRTGMNSPLHF. This chain joins TRBV10-2 and TRBJ1-6, with 8 bases matching TRBD1. The CDR3 sequence is 14 residues long. The ends lost 6 bases at V and 7 bases at J; junction bases unmatched: 5. The germline V gene has CDR1 WSHSY and CDR2 SAAADI.